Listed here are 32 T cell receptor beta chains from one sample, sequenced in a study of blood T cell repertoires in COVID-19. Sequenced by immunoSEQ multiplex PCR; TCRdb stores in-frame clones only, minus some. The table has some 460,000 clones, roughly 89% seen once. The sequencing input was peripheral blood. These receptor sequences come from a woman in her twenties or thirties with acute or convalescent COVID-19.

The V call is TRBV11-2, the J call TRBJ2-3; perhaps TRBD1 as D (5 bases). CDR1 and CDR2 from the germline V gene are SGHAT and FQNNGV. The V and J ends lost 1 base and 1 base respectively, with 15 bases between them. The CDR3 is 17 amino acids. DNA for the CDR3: TGTGCCAGCAGCTTAGGGCAGGGTTCAATAGGCACAGATACGCAGTATTTT. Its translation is CASSLGQGSIGTDTQYF.

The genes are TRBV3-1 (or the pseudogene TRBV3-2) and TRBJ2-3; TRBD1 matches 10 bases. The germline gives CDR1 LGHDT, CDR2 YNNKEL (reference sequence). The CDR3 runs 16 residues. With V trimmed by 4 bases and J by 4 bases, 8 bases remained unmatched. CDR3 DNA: TGTGCCAGCAGCCTAAGTTCCGGACAGGGGGCAGATACGCAGTATTTT. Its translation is CASSLSSGQGADTQYF.

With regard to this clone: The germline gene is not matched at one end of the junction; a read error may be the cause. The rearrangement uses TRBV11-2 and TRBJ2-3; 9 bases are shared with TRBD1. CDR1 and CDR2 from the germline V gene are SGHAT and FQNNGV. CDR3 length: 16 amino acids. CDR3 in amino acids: CANSFTGTGKADTQYF. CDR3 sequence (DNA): TGTGCCAACAGCTTTACCGGGACAGGGAAGGCAGATACGCAGTATTTT.

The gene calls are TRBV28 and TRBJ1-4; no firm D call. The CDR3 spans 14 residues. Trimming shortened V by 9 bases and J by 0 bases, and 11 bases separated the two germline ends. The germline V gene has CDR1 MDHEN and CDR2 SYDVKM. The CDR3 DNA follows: TGTGCCAGTAGCCATGGAGCAACTAATGAAAAACTGTTTTTT. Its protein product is CASSHGATNEKLFF.

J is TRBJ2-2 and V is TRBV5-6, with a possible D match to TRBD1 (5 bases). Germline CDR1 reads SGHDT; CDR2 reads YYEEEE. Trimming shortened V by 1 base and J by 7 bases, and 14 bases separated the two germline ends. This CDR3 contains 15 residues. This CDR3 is CASSLLRTSIGELFF. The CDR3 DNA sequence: TGTGCCAGCAGCTTGCTCCGGACATCAATCGGGGAGCTGTTTTTT.

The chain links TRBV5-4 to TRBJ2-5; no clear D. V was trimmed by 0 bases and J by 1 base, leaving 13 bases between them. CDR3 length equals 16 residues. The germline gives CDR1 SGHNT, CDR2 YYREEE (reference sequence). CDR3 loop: CASSLASTALQETQYF. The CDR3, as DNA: TGTGCCAGCAGCTTGGCCTCAACAGCTCTCCAAGAGACCCAGTACTTC.

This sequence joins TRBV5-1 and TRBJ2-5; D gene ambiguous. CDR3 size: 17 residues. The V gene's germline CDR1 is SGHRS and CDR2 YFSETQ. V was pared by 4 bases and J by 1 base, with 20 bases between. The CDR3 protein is CASSRRPLGPGQETQYF. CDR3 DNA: TGCGCCAGCAGCCGACGGCCCCTGGGTCCGGGCCAAGAGACCCAGTACTTC.

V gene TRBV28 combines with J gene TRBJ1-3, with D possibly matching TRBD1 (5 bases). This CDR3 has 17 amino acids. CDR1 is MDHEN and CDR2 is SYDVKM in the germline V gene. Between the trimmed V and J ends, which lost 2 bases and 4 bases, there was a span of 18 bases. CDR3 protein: CASSLPGLGRRGNTIYF. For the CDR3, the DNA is TGTGCCAGCAGTTTACCAGGGTTAGGCAGAAGAGGAAACACCATATATTTT.

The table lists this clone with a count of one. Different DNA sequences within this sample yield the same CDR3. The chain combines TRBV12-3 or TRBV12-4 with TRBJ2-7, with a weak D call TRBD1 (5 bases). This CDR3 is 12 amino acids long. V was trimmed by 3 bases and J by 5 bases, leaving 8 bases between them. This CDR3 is CASSFQGHEQYF. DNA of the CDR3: TGTGCCAGCAGTTTCCAGGGCCACGAGCAGTACTTC.

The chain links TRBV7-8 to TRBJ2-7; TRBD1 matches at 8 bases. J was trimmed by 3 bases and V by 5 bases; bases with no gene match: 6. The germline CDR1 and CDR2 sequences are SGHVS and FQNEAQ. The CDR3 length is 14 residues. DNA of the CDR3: TGTGCCAGCAGCGCAGACAGGGGACACTACGAGCAGTACTTC. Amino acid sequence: CASSADRGHYEQYF.

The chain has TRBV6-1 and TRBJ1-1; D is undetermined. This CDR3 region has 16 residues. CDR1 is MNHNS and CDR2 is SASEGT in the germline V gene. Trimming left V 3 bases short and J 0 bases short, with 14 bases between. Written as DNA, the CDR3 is TGTGCCAGCAGTGACCCGCCGCGCCGGTTGAACACTGAAGCTTTCTTT. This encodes CASSDPPRRLNTEAFF.

The CDR3 protein is CASSVDRYSPLHF. The CDR3 DNA reads as TGTGCCAGCAGCGTAGACAGGTATTCACCCCTCCACTTT. J is TRBJ1-6 and V is TRBV9, with a possible D match to TRBD1 (5 bases). Germline V lookup: CDR1 SGDLS, CDR2 YYNGEE. V was shortened by 0 bases and J by 8 bases, with 6 bases between the two germline ends. This CDR3 contains 13 residues.

The CDR3 DNA follows: TGTGCCAGCAGCTCGGGTTTGGTGGCGGACGAGCAGTACTTC. Translation: CASSSGLVADEQYF. The J gene is TRBJ2-7, the V gene TRBV7-3; the D is unclear. This CDR3 comprises 14 residues. In germline, CDR1 is SGHTA, CDR2 FQGTGA. V was cut by 4 bases and J by 5 bases, with 15 bases left in between.

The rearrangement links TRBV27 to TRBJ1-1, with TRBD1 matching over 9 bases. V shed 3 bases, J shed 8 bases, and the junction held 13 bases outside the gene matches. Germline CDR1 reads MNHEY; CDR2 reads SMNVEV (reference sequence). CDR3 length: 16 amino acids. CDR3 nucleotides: TGTGCCAGCAGTTTGGGGGGAACAGGGGGCTTAAGGGAAGCTTTCTTT. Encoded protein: CASSLGGTGGLREAFF.

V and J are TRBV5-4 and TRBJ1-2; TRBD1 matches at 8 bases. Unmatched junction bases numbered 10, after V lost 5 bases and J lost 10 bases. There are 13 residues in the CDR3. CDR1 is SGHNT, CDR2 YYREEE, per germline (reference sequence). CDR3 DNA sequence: TGTGCCAGCAGTCTGGACAGGGTCATCGACTACACCTTC. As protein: CASSLDRVIDYTF.

In DNA, the CDR3 is TGTGCCAGCAGCGTATCCTTGGGTGGAGGACTGAACACCGGGGAGCTGTTTTTT. Translating gives CASSVSLGGGLNTGELFF. V and J are TRBV9 and TRBJ2-2, with D possibly TRBD2 on 5 matching bases. The CDR3 is 18 amino acids. The V gene's germline CDR1 is SGDLS and CDR2 YYNGEE. Trimming took 1 base from V and 1 from J, leaving 17 bases between them.

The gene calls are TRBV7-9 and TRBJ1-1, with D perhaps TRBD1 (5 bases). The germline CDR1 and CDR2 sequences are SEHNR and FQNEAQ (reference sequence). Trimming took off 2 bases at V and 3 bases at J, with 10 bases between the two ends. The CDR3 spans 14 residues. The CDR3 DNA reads TGTGCCAGCAGCTTACAGGGTTACGACACTGAAGCTTTCTTT. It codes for CASSLQGYDTEAFF.

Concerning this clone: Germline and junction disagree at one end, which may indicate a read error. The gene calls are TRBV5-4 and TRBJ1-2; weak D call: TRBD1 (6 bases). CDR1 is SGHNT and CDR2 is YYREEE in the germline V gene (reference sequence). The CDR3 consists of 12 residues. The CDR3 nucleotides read TGTGCCAGCAGCAGGGACAACTTTGGCTACACCTTC. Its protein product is CASSRDNFGYTF.

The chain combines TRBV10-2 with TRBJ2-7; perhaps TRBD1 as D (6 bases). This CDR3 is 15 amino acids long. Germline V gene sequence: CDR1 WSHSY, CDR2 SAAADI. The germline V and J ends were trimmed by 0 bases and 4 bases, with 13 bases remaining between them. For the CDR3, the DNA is TGCGCCAGCAGTGAGTCGGCCGAGGGGGTGTACGAGCAGTACTTC. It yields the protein CASSESAEGVYEQYF.

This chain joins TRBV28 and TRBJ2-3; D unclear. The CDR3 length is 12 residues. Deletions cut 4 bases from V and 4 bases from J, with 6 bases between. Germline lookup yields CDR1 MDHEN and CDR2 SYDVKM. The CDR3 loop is CASSSFPDTQYF. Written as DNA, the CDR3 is TGTGCCAGCAGTTCGTTCCCAGATACGCAGTATTTT.

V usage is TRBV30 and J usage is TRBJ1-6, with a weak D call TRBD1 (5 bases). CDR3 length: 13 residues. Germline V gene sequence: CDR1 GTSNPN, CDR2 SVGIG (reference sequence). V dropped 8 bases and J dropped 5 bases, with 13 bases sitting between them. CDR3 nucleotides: TGTGCCGGCGGTGCAGGGAATAATTCACCCCTCCACTTT. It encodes CAGGAGNNSPLHF.

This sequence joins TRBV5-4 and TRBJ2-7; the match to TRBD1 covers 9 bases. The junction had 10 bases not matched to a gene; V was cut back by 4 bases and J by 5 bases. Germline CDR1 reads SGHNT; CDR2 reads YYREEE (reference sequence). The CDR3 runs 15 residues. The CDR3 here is CASSVPGQGFNEQYF. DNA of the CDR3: TGTGCCAGCAGCGTCCCGGGACAGGGTTTTAACGAGCAGTACTTC.

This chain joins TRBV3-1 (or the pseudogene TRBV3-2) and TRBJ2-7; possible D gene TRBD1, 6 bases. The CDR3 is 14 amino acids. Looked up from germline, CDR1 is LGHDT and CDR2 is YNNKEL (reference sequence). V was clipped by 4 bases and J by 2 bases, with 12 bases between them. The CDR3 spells CASSPLGQTYEQYF. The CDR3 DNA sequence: TGTGCCAGCAGCCCCTTAGGACAGACCTACGAGCAGTACTTC.

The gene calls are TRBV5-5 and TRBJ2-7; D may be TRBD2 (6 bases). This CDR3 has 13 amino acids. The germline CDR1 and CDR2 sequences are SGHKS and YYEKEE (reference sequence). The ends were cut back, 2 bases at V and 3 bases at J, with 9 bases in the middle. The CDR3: CASSLTGDYEQYF. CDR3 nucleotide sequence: TGTGCCAGCAGCTTAACGGGGGACTACGAGCAGTACTTC.

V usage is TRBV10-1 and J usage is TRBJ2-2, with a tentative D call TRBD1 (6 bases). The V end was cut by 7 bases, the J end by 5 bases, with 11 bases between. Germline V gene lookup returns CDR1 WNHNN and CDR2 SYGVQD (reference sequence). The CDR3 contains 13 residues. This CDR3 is CASMGRGTGELFF. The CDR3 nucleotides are TGCGCCAGCATGGGCAGGGGTACCGGGGAGCTGTTTTTT.

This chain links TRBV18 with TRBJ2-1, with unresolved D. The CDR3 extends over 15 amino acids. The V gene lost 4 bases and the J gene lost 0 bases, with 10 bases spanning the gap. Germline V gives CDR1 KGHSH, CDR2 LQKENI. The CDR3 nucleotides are TGTGCCAGCTCACTAATTATGGCCTCCTACAATGAGCAGTTCTTC. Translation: CASSLIMASYNEQFF.

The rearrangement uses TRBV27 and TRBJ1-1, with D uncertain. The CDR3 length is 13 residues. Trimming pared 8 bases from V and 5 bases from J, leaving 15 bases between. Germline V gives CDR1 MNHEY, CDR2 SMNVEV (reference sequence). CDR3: CASGVAEETEAFF. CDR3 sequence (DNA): TGTGCCAGCGGAGTGGCGGAGGAGACTGAAGCTTTCTTT.

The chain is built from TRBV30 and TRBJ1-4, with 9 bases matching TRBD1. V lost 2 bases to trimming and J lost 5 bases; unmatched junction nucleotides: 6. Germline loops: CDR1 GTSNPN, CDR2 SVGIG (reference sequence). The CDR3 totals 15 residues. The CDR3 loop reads CAWSSTGGLNEKLFF. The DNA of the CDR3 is TGTGCCTGGAGTTCGACAGGGGGGCTAAATGAAAAACTGTTTTTT. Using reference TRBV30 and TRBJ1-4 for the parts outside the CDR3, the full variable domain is SQTIHQWPATLVQPVGSPLSLECTVEGTSNPNLYWYRQAAGRGLQLLFYSVGIGQISSEVPQNLSASRPQDRQFILSSKKLLLSDSGFYLCAWSSTGGLNEKLFFGSGTQLSVL.

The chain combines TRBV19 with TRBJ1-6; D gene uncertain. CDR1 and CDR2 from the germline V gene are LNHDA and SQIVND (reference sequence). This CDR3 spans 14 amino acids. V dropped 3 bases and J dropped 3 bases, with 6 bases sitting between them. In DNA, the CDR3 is TGTGCCAGTAGTATCGCAGGCTATAATTCACCCCTCCACTTT. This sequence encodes CASSIAGYNSPLHF.

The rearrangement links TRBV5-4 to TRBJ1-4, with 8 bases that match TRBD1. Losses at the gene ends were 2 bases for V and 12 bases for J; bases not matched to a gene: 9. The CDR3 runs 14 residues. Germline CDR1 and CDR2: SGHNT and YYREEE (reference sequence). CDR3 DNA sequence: TGTGCCAGCAGCTTTGACAGGGGCCAGAGTGAACTGTTTTTT. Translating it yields CASSFDRGQSELFF.

This CDR3 reads CASSLGQAAEQYF. The CDR3 DNA reads as TGTGCCAGCAGCTTAGGGCAGGCCGCCGAGCAGTACTTC. This chain joins TRBV11-3 and TRBJ2-7; no firm D call. V was pared by 1 base and J by 6 bases, with 10 bases between. The CDR3 length is 13 residues. Germline V gene lookup returns CDR1 SGHNT and CDR2 YENEEA.

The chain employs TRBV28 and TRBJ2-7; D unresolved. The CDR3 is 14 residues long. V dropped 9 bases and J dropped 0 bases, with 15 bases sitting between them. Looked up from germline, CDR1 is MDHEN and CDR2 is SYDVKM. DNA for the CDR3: TGTGCCAGTCTTCCCACGGTACCCTCCTACGAGCAGTACTTC. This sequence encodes CASLPTVPSYEQYF.